This TCR beta chain was documented in a study of shared clonotypes between healthy human individuals. This clone appeared many times. Only in-frame clones appear in the TCRdb table, and some are missing; sequencing was by immunoSEQ multiplex PCR. The sample gives over a million clones, approximately 76% of which show up once; approximately 1.5% is in the top ten. The V and J ends lost 7 bases and 3 bases, in that order; junction bases with no gene match: 6. The CDR3 spans 13 residues. Germline values: CDR1 SQVTM, CDR2 ANQGSEA. V is TRBV29-1 and J is TRBJ1-3; 7 bases line up with TRBD1. The TCR was taken from a man younger than 35 in good health. The sample consisted of memory CD4+ T cells sorted from blood. Subset described: CD45RA-negative fraction. The CDR3 protein is CSAVTGSGNTIYF. The CDR3 bases are TGCAGCGCTGTGACAGGGAGTGGAAACACCATATATTTT.